Shown below are 4 T cell receptor beta chains from a single sample sequenced in a study of T cell responses to AZD1222 COVID-19 vaccine. Clones were read by immunoSEQ multiplex PCR, and TCRdb kept only the in-frame ones, dropping some. Of more than 85,000 clones in the sample, approximately 91% were seen once. The material sequenced was peripheral blood, taken 28 days after the second AZD1222 dose. These receptors originate from an adult who received the AZD1222 COVID-19 vaccine.

Regarding this clone: Other DNA variants within this sample encode the same CDR3. The CDR3 nucleotides are TGCAGTGTCAGAGTAGGGGAGACCCAGTACTTC. Residues: CSVRVGETQYF. This chain joins TRBV20-1 and TRBJ2-5; D gene uncertain. Per germline, CDR1 DFQATT and CDR2 SNEGSKA (reference sequence). Between the trimmed V and J ends, which lost 7 bases and 5 bases, there was a span of 11 bases. The CDR3 sequence is 11 residues long.

The chain combines TRBV18 with TRBJ1-1, with 7 bases fitting TRBD1. The ends lost 1 base at V and 0 bases at J; junction bases unmatched: 5. This CDR3 contains 16 residues. Germline V gives CDR1 KGHSH, CDR2 LQKENI. DNA of the CDR3: TGTGCCAGCTCACCACAGGGGGCAATCCTGAACACTGAAGCTTTCTTT. Translation gives CASSPQGAILNTEAFF.

This chain connects TRBV5-6 to TRBJ2-6; D remains unclear. Germline-derived CDR1 and CDR2 are SGHDT and YYEEEE. This CDR3 has 16 residues. Trimming pared 1 base from V and 0 bases from J, leaving 8 bases between. The CDR3 bases are TGTGCCAGCAGCTTGTTACAGACCTCTGGGGCCAACGTCCTGACTTTC. Amino acid sequence: CASSLLQTSGANVLTF.

The chain carries TRBV6-1 and TRBJ1-5; D gene ambiguous. The V end was cut by 0 bases, the J end by 1 base, with 10 bases between. In germline, CDR1 is MNHNS, CDR2 SASEGT. CDR3 size: 16 residues. The CDR3 spells CASSEAPSGSNQPQHF. In DNA form, the CDR3 reads TGTGCCAGCAGTGAAGCTCCGTCTGGGAGCAATCAGCCCCAGCATTTT.